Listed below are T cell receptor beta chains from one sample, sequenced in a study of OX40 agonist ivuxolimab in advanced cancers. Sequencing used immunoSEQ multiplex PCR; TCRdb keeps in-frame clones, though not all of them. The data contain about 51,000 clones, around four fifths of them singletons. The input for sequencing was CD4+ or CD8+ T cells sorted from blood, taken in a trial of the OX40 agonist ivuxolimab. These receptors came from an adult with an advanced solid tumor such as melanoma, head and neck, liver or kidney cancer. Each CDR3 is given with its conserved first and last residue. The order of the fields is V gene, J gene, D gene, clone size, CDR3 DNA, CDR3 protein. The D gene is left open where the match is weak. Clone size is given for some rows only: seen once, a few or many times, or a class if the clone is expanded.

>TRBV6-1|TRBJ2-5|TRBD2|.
TGTGCCAGCAGTGAAAGCGGGGGGGCTCCAGAGACCCAGTACTTC
CASSESGGAPETQYF
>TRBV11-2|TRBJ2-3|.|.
TGTGCCAGCAGTCCGCATGGAGATACGCAGTATTTT
CASSPHGDTQYF
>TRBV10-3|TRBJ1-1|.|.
TGTGCCATCAGTCTGGCCGGGCCACCGAACACTGAAGCTTTCTTT
CAISLAGPPNTEAFF
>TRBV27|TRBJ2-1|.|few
TGTGCCAGCAGTTTTGGACACTACAATGAGCAGTTCTTC
CASSFGHYNEQFF
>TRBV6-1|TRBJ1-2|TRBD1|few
TGTGCCAGCAGTGAAGACGGGACAGGGAGCTATGGCTACACCTTC
CASSEDGTGSYGYTF
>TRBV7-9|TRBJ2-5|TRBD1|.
TGTGCCAGCAGCACGAGACAGGGTTTAAAAGAGACCCAGTACTTC
CASSTRQGLKETQYF
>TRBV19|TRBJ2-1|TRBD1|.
TGTGCCAGTACACGGACAGGGGGCTGGAATGAGCAGTTCTTC
CASTRTGGWNEQFF
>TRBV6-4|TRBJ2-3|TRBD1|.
TGTGCCAGCGCCGACAGGGAAATCGATACGCAGTATTTT
CASADREIDTQYF
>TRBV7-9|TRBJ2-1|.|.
TGTGCCAGCAGTTACGACGATTGGGCACCCTCGGCCGACAATGAGCAGTTCTTC
CASSYDDWAPSADNEQFF
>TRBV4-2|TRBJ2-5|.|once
TGTGCCAGCAGCCAAGGCAGTAGTCAAGAGACCCAGTACTTC
CASSQGSSQETQYF
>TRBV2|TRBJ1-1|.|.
TGTGCCAGCAGTCTACAGAACACTGAAGCTTTCTTT
CASSLQNTEAFF
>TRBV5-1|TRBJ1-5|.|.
TGCGCCAGCAGCGAACAGGGTCTTCCTCAGCCCCAGCATTTT
CASSEQGLPQPQHF
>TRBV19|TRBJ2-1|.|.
TGTGCCAGTAGTATCGACGTTAATGAGCAGTTCTTC
CASSIDVNEQFF
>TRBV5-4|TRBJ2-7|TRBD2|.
TGTGCCAGCAGCTTTGTGGTAGCGGGAACCTACGAGCAGTACTTC
CASSFVVAGTYEQYF
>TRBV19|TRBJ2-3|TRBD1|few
TGTGCCAGTAGTGACGGGACAGCCAGCACAGATACGCAGTATTTT
CASSDGTASTDTQYF
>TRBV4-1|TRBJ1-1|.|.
TGCGCCAGCAGCCAAGTAGGGGGGCGAGGCACTGAAGCTTTCTTT
CASSQVGGRGTEAFF
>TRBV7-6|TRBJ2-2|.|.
TGTGCCAGCAGCTCTTCCACCGGGGAGCTGTTTTTT
CASSSSTGELFF
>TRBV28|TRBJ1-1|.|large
.
CASSLAVEGTGEAFF
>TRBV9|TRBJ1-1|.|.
TGTGCCAGCAGCGTCGCCGGGAGAAGCACTGAAGCTTTCTTT
CASSVAGRSTEAFF
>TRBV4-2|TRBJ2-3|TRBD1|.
TGTGCCAGCAGCCGGACAGGGGGCGCGGATACGCAGTATTTT
CASSRTGGADTQYF
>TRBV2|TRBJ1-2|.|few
TGTGCCATGTCCGGAAGAAGGGCGACTAACTATGGCTACACCTTC
CAMSGRRATNYGYTF
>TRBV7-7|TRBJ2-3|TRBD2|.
TGTGCCACCACGTTAGCGGGAGGGCCGATCTCAGATACGCAGTATTTT
CATTLAGGPISDTQYF
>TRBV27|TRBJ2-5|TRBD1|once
TGTGCCAGCCATTCGACAGGGCTCCAAGAGACCCAGTACTTC
CASHSTGLQETQYF
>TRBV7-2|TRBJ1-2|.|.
TGTGCCAGCAGCCCAGGACCCTACGGGGGGCATGACTATGGCTACACCTTC
CASSPGPYGGHDYGYTF